This T cell receptor beta chain comes out of a study of T cell repertoires in cytomegalovirus infection. In TCRdb, the reads were re-called with MiXCR into one record per CDR3 protein. The sample includes 630,000 or so distinct CDR3 sequences, 24% of them seen just once. This clonotype was counted at least ten times. No antigen is known for it. Findings and caveats of the study: HLA-C-restricted CMV clonotypes gave the most frequent clonotype in two of eight donors.

Sequencing was done on a sample of CD8+ T cells from PBMCs. The TCR was taken from a human donor in good health (CMV status not recorded). Some clones in this sample may be carry-over from other donors' samples.

The CDR3: CASSLQGEDSNQPQHF. In DNA form, the CDR3 reads TGTGCCAGCAGTTTGCAGGGAGAGGATAGCAATCAGCCCCAGCATTTT. This chain connects TRBV28 to TRBJ1-5, with D possibly TRBD1 on 5 matching bases. Trimming shortened V by 3 bases and J by 0 bases, and 12 bases separated the two germline ends. From germline, CDR1 is MDHEN and CDR2 SYDVKM. The CDR3 loop spans 16 amino acids.